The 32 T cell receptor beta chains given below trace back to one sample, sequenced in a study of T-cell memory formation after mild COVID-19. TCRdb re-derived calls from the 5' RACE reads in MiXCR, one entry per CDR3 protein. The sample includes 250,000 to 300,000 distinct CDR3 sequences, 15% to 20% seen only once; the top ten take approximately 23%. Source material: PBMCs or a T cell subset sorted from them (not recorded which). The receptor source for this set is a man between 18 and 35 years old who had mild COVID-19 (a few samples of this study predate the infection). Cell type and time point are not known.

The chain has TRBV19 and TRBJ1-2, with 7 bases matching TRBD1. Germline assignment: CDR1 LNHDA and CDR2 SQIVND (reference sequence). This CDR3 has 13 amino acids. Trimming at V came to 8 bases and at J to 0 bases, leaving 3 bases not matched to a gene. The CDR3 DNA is TGTGCCAGTGGACAGGACTCTAACTATGGCTACACCTTC. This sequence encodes CASGQDSNYGYTF. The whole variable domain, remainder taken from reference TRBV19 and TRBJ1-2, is DGGITQSPKYLFRKEGQNVTLSCEQNLNHDAMYWYRQDPGQGLRLIYYSQIVNDFQKGDIAEGYSVSREKKESFPLTVTSAQKNPTAFYLCASGQDSNYGYTFGSGTRLTVV.

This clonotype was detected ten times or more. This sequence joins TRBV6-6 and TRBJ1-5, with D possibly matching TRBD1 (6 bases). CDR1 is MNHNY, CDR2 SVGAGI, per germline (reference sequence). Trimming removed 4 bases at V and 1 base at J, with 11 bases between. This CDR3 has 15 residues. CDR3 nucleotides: TGTGCCAGCAGTTTACAGGGAGGGAGCAATCAGCCCCAGCATTTT. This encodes CASSLQGGSNQPQHF.

The CDR3 region has the DNA TGTGCCATCAGTGCGGCTAGCGGGGGTCTAAACACCGGGGAGCTGTTTTTT. Translation gives CAISAASGGLNTGELFF. The V and J genes are TRBV10-3 and TRBJ2-2, with 10 bases fitting TRBD2. Germline CDR1 ENHRY, CDR2 SYGVKD. The CDR3 has 17 amino acids. V lost 4 bases and J lost 2; bases outside the gene matches: 7.

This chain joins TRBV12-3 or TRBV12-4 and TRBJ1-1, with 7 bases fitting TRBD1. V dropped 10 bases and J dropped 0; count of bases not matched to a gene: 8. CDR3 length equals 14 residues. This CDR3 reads CAITLGGLNTEAFF. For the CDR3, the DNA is TGTGCCATAACATTAGGGGGCTTGAACACTGAAGCTTTCTTT.

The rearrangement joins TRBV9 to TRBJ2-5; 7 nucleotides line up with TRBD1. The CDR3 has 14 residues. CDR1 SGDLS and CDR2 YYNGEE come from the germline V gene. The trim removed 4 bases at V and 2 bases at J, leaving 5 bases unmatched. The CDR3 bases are TGTGCCAGCAGCTCAGGGACAGCTCAAGAGACCCAGTACTTC. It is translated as CASSSGTAQETQYF.

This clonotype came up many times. The CDR3, as DNA: TGTGCCAGCAGCCGCACTGGGCTCTACGAGCAGTACTTC. Protein product: CASSRTGLYEQYF. The chain employs TRBV7-2 and TRBJ2-7, with D hard to call. The CDR3 has 13 residues. Looked up from germline, CDR1 is SGHTA and CDR2 is FQGNSA. The V and J ends lost 5 bases and 3 bases respectively, with 11 bases between them.

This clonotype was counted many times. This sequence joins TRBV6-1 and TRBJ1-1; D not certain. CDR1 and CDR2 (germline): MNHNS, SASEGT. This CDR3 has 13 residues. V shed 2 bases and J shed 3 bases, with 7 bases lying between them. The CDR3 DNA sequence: TGTGCCAGCAGTGAATATTTGGACACTGAAGCTTTCTTT. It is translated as CASSEYLDTEAFF.

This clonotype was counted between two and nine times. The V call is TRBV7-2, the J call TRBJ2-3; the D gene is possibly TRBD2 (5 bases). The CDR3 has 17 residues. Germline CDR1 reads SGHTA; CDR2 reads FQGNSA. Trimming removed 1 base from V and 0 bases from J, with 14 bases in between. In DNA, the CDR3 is TGTGCCAGCAGCTTAGAGATGGGCGGGTCGAGCACAGATACGCAGTATTTT. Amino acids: CASSLEMGGSSTDTQYF.

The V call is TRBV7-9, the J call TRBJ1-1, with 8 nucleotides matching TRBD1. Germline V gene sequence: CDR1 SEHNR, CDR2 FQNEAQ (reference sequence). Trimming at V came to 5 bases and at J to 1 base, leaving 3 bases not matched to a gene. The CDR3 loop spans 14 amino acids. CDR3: CASSRQGRNTEAFF. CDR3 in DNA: TGTGCCAGCAGCCGACAGGGGCGGAACACTGAAGCTTTCTTT. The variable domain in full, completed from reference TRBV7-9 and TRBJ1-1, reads DTGVSQNPRHKITKRGQNVTFRCDPISEHNRLYWYRQTLGQGPEFLTYFQNEAQLEKSRLLSDRFSAERPKGSFSTLEIQRTEQGDSAMYLCASSRQGRNTEAFFGQGTRLTVV.

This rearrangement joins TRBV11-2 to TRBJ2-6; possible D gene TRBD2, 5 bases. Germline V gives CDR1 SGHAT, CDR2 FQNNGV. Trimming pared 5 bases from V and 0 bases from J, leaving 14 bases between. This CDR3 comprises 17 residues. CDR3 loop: CASSRLRRSSGANVLTF. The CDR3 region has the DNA TGTGCCAGCAGCCGACTAAGGAGGAGCTCTGGGGCCAACGTCCTGACTTTC.

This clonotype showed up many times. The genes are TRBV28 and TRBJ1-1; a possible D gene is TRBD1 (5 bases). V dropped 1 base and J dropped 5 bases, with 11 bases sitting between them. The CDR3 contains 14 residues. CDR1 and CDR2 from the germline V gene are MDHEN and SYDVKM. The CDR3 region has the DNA TGTGCCAGCAGTTTATCAGGGTTGTTAACTGAAGCTTTCTTT. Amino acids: CASSLSGLLTEAFF.

The CDR3 loop is CASSYGQEETQYF. CDR3 in DNA: TGTGCCAGCAGCTATGGACAGGAAGAGACCCAGTACTTC. The V gene is TRBV11-2, the J gene TRBJ2-5, with 7 positions matching TRBD1. Germline values: CDR1 SGHAT, CDR2 FQNNGV. There are 13 residues in the CDR3. V lost 4 bases, J lost 3 bases, and 2 bases stayed unmatched.

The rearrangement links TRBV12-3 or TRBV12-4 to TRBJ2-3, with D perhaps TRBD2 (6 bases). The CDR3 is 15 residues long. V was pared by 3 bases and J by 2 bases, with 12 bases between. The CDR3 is CASSFAAGTTDTQYF. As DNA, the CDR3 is TGTGCCAGCAGTTTCGCCGCGGGGACCACAGATACGCAGTATTTT.

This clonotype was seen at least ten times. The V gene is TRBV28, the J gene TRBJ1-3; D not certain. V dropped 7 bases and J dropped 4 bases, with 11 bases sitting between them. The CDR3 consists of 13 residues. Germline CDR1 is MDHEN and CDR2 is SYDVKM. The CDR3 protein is CASTFSVGNTIYF. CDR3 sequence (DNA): TGTGCCAGCACCTTTTCGGTGGGAAACACCATATATTTT.

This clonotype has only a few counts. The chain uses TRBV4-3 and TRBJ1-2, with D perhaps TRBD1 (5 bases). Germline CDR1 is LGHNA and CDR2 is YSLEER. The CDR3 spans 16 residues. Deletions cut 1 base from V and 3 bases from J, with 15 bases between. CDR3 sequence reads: CASSQGQGAGHYGYTF. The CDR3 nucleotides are TGCGCCAGCAGCCAAGGGCAAGGGGCAGGGCACTATGGCTACACCTTC.

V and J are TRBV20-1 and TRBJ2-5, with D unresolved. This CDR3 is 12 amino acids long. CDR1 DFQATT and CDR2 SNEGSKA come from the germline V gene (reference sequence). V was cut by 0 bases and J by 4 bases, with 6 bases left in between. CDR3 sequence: CSARDARETQYF. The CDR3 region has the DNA TGCAGTGCTAGAGATGCCCGAGAGACCCAGTACTTC.

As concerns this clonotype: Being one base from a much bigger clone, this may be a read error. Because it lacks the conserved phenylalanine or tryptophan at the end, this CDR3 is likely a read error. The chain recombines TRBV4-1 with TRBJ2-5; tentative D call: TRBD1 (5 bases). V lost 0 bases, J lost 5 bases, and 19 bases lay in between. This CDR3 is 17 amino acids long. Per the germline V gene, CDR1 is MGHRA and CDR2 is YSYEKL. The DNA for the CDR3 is TGCGCCAGCAGCCAAGAGTCTTGGGGTAGGGGCCCGGAGACCCAGTACTTA. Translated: CASSQESWGRGPETQYL.

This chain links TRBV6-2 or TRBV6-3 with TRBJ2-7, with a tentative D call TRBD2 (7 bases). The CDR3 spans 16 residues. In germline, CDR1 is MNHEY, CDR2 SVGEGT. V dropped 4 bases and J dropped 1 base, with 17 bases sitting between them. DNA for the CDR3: TGTGCCAGCAGTTCGACGGGGGGCGGCGGGTCCTACGAGCAGTACGTC. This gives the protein CASSSTGGGGSYEQYV.

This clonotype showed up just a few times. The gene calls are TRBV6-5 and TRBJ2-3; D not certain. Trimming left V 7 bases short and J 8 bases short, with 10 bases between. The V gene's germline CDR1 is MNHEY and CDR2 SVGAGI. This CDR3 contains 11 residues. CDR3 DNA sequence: TGTGCCAGCACCGCCGCCGGTACGCAGTATTTT. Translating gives CASTAAGTQYF.

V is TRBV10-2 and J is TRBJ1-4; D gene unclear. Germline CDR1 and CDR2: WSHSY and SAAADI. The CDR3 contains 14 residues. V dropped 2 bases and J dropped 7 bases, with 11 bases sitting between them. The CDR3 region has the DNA TGCGCCAGCAGTGAGCCAGCCTATGGTGAAAAACTGTTTTTT. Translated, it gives CASSEPAYGEKLFF.

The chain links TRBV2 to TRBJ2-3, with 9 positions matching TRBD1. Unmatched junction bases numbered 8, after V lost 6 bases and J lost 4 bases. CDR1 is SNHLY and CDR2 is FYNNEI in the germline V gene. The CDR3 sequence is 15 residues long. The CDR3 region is CASRLDRGGPDTQYF. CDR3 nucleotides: TGTGCCAGCAGGCTCGACAGGGGGGGACCAGATACGCAGTATTTT.

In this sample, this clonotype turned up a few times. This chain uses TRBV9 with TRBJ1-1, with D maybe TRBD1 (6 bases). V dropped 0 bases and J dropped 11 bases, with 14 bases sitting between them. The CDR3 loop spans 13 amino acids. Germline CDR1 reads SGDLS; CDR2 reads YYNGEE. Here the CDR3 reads CASSVVSGARAFF. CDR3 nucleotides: TGTGCCAGCAGCGTAGTTTCAGGGGCTCGTGCTTTCTTT.

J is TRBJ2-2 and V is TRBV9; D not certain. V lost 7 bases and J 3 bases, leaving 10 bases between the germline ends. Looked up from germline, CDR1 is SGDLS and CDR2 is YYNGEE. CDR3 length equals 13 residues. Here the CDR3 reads CASERGHTGELFF. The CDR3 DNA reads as TGTGCCAGCGAAAGAGGACACACCGGGGAGCTGTTTTTT.

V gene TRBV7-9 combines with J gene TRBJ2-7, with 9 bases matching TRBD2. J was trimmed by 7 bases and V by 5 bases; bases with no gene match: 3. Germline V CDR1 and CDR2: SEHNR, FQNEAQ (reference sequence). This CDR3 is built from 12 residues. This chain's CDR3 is CASSEAGGEQYV. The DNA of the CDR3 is TGTGCCAGCAGCGAAGCGGGGGGTGAGCAGTACGTC.

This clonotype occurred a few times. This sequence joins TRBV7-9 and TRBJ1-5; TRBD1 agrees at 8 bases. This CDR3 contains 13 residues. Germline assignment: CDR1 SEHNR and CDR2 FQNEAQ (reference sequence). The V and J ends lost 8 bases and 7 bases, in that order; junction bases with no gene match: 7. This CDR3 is CASATGDRQPQHF. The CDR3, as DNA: TGTGCCAGCGCCACAGGGGACAGGCAGCCCCAGCATTTT.

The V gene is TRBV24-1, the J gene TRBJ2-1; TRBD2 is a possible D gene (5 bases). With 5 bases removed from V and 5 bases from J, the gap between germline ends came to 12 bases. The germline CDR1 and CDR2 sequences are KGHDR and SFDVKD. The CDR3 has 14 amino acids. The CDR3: CATSAGLPNNEQFF. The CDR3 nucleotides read TGTGCCACCAGTGCCGGACTGCCGAACAATGAGCAGTTCTTC.

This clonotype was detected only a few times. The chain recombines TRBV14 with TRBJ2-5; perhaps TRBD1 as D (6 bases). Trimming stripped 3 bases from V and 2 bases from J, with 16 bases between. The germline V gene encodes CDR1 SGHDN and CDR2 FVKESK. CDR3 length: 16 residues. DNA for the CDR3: TGTGCCAGCAGCCATCCTCCGACGACAGGTCAAGAGACCCAGTACTTC. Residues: CASSHPPTTGQETQYF.

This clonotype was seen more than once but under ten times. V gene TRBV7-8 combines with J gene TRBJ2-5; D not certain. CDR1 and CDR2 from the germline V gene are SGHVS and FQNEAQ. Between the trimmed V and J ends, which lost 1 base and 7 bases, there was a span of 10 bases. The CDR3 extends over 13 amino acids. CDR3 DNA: TGTGCCAGCAGCTTAGGAGGCTTGGGGACCCAGTACTTC. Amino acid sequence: CASSLGGLGTQYF.

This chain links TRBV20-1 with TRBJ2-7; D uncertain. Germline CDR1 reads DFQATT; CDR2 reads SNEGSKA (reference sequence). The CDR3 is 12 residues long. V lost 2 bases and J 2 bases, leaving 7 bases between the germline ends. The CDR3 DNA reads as TGCAGTGCTAGATCCGGCACCTACGAGCAGTACTTC. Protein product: CSARSGTYEQYF.

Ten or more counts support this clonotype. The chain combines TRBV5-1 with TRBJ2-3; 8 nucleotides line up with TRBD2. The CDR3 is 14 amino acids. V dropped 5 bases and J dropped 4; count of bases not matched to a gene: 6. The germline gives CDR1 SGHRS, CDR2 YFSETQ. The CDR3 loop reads CASRPGLVSDTQYF. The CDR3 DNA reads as TGCGCCAGCAGGCCGGGACTAGTCTCAGATACGCAGTATTTT.

CDR3 bases: TGTGCCAGCAGTTTAGGCTCCGTGGGGGGTGATGAGCAGTTCTTC. This encodes CASSLGSVGGDEQFF. The rearrangement joins TRBV27 to TRBJ2-1; TRBD2 might be the D (6 bases). The CDR3 loop spans 15 amino acids. CDR1 MNHEY and CDR2 SMNVEV come from the germline V gene (reference sequence). V lost 2 bases and J lost 8, with 16 bases in between.

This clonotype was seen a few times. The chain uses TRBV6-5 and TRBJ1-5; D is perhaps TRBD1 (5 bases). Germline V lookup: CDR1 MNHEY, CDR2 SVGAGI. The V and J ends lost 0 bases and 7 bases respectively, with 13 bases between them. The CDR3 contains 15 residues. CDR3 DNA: TGTGCCAGCAGTTACTCGCTGGGGCCTGGGCAGCCCCAGCATTTT. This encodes CASSYSLGPGQPQHF.